What follows is one TCR beta chain and its context. Germline CDR1 and CDR2: LNHNV and YYDKDF (reference sequence). V lost 5 bases, J lost 7 bases, and 7 bases stayed unmatched. This CDR3 region has 15 residues. Vbeta (60) and Jbeta (13) primers were used in the PCR. Produced via immunoSEQ multiplex PCR; TCRdb's table is partial and in-frame only. The sample records approximately 100,000 clones, roughly 85% being singletons. This specimen belongs to a study of cytomegalovirus exposure and HLA in healthy donors. Study overall: Earlier, 117 million unique TCR beta sequences were recovered from roughly 170 million T cells by an analysis.

The receptor was derived from a man aged 40-49 years in good health and CMV-seropositive. The chain couples TRBV15 to TRBJ2-1, with 11 bases aligning to TRBD2. Sample: PBMCs. The CDR3 reads CATSGGGTSGNEQFF. CDR3 nucleotides: TGTGCCACCAGCGGGGGAGGGACTAGCGGTAATGAGCAGTTCTTC.